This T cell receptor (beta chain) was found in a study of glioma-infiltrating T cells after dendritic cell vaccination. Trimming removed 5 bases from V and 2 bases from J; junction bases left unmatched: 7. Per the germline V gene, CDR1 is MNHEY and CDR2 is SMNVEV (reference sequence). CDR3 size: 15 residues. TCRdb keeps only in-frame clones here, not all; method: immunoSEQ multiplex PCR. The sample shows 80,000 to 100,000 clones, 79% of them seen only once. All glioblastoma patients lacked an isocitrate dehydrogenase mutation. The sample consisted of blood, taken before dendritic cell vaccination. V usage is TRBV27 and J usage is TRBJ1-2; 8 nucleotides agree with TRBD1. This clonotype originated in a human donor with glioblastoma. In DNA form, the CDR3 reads TGTGCCAGCAGTCCTCAGACAGGGGAGAACTATGGCTACACCTTC. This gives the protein CASSPQTGENYGYTF.